Included here is one T cell receptor beta chain sequence, with context. The antigen remains unidentified. PCR used 60 Vbeta primers and 13 Jbeta primers. The table came from immunoSEQ multiplex PCR; TCRdb's copy has only in-frame clones and leaves some out. The profile shows approximately 170,000 clones, more than 60% of them singletons. This sample was included in a study of cytomegalovirus exposure and HLA in healthy donors. Study-wide findings and caveats: Follow-up analysis later connected one missense variant in DCLRE1C with trimming of TCR beta V- and J-genes. Rare TCR sequences predominated, though certain public TCRs were found in many donors.

Germline V gene sequence: CDR1 SGDLS, CDR2 YYNGEE. V was cut by 0 bases and J by 8 bases, with 17 bases left in between. CDR3 size: 15 residues. The chain couples TRBV9 to TRBJ1-2, with D unclear. The receptor's source is a woman between 40 and 55 years old in good health and CMV-seropositive. Sequenced material: PBMCs. The CDR3 bases are TGTGCCAGCAGCGTAGACGAGCGGGCTTTTAAGGGCTACACCTTC. Its protein product is CASSVDERAFKGYTF.